One TCR beta chain is described in this entry. A single record per CDR3 protein comes from TCRdb applying MiXCR to the RT-PCR reads. The sample carries about 190,000 distinct CDR3 sequences, around 14% recorded once. This sample is part of a study of response to subunit inactivated influenza vaccine. CDR1 SGHAT and CDR2 FQNNGV come from the germline V gene. J gave up 3 bases and V 1 base, and 5 bases lay outside the gene matches. The CDR3 has 15 amino acids. The chain couples TRBV11-2 to TRBJ2-7, with 8 bases matching TRBD1. This sample comprised CD8+ T cells sorted from PBMCs, obtained 4 to 6 days after vaccination. The TCR originated in a man aged 50-60 years who received an inactivated influenza vaccine. The CDR3 nucleotides read TGTGCCAGCAGCTTAGCCCCGGACAGGGACTACGAGCAGTACTTC. Amino acids: CASSLAPDRDYEQYF.